Below are 6 T cell receptor beta chains sequenced from a single sample in a study of T cell responses to AZD1222 COVID-19 vaccine. TCRdb's table, derived via immunoSEQ multiplex PCR, lists solely in-frame clones and lacks some. The table has over 100,000 clones, 89% seen once. Sequenced here: peripheral blood, sampled on day 0 of AZD1222 vaccination. The source of these receptors is an adult in good health.

This chain links TRBV7-7 with TRBJ2-5; D is undetermined. The germline V gene has CDR1 SSHAT and CDR2 FNYEAQ (reference sequence). CDR3 length equals 14 residues. V was shortened by 5 bases and J by 5 bases, with 15 bases between the two germline ends. CDR3 sequence: CASSRTPGRETQYF. The CDR3 DNA follows: TGTGCCAGCAGCCGGACCCCGGGCCGGGAGACCCAGTACTTC.

The chain carries TRBV7-6 and TRBJ2-1, with D perhaps being TRBD1 or TRBD2 (6 bases each). Germline V gene sequence: CDR1 SGHVS, CDR2 FNYEAQ. V gave up 1 base and J gave up 6 bases, with 13 bases separating them. The length of the CDR3 is 15 residues. The CDR3: CASSLVGGAVNEQFF. The DNA of the CDR3 is TGTGCCAGCAGCTTAGTCGGGGGCGCGGTCAATGAGCAGTTCTTC.

Only one count was recorded for this clone. The rearrangement links TRBV3-1 (or the pseudogene TRBV3-2) to TRBJ1-2; tentative D call: TRBD1 (5 bases). The CDR3 loop spans 15 amino acids. Trimming removed 4 bases at V and 2 bases at J, with 14 bases between. Germline V CDR1 and CDR2: LGHDT, YNNKEL (reference sequence). The DNA of the CDR3 is TGTGCCAGCAGCCCCCCGGGGGGAGGGAACTATGGCTACACCTTC. Its protein product is CASSPPGGGNYGYTF.

In this sample, this clone turned up a few times. The chain is built from TRBV5-4 and TRBJ2-7, with D perhaps assigned TRBD1 or TRBD2 (6 bases each). The CDR3 extends over 14 amino acids. Germline V gene sequence: CDR1 SGHNT, CDR2 YYREEE (reference sequence). The germline V and J ends were trimmed by 3 bases and 3 bases, with 13 bases remaining between them. CDR3 in amino acids: CASSSRDKSYEQYF. CDR3 sequence (DNA): TGTGCCAGCAGCTCGCGGGACAAAAGCTACGAGCAGTACTTC.

The gene calls are TRBV15 and TRBJ1-5; unclear D gene. This CDR3 spans 14 amino acids. With 0 bases removed from V and 4 bases from J, the gap between germline ends came to 7 bases. Germline CDR1 LNHNV, CDR2 YYDKDF (reference sequence). CDR3 bases: TGTGCCACCAGCAGAGATTGGGGAAATCAGCCCCAGCATTTT. Amino acids: CATSRDWGNQPQHF.

The chain links TRBV14 to TRBJ2-3; 8 bases fit TRBD1. The V segment lost 0 bases and the J segment 6 bases; nucleotides outside the gene matches: 11. The CDR3 covers 17 residues. Germline CDR1 reads SGHDN; CDR2 reads FVKESK. CDR3 nucleotides: TGTGCCAGCAGCCAAGACACCAGGGGGCTTTATATGGATACGCAGTATTTT. Protein sequence: CASSQDTRGLYMDTQYF.